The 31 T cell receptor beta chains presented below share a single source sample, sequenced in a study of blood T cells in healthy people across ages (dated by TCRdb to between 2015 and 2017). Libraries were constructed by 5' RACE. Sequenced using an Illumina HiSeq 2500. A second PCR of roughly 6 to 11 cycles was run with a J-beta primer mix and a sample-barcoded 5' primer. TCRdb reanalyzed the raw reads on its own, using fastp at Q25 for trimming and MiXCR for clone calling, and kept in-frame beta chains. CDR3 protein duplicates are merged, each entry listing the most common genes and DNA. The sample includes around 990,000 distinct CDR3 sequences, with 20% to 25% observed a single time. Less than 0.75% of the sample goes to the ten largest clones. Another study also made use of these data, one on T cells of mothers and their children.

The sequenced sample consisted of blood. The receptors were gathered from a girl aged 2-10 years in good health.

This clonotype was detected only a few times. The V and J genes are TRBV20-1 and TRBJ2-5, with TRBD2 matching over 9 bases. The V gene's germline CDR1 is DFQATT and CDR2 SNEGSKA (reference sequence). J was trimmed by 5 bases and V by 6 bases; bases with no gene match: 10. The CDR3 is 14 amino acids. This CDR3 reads CSAAIAGEGETQYF. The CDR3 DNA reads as TGCAGTGCCGCTATAGCGGGAGAGGGGGAGACCCAGTACTTC.

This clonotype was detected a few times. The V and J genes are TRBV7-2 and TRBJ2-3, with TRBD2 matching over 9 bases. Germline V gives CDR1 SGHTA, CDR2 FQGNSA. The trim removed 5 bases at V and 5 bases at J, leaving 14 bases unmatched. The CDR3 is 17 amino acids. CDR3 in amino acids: CASSPQGGGGAIDTQYF. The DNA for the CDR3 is TGTGCCAGCAGCCCCCAAGGCGGCGGGGGGGCGATAGATACGCAGTATTTT.

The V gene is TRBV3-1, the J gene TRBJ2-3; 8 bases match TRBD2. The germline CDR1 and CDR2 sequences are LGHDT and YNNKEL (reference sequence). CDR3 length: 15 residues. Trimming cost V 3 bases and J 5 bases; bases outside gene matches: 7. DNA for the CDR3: TGTGCCAGCAGCCAGCGACCCGGGGGGGTAGATACGCAGTATTTT. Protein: CASSQRPGGVDTQYF.

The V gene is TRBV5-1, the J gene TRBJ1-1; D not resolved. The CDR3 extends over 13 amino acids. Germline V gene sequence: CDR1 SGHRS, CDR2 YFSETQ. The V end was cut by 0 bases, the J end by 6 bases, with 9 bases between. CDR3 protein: CASSLAVGAEAFF. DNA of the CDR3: TGCGCCAGCAGCTTGGCCGTTGGCGCTGAAGCTTTCTTT.

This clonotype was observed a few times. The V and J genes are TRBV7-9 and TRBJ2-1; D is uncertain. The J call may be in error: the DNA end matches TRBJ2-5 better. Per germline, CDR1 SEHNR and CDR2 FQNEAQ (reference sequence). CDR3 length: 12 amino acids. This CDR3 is CASSLRVETQYF. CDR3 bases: TGTGCCAGCAGCTTAAGGGTCGAGACCCAGTACTTC.

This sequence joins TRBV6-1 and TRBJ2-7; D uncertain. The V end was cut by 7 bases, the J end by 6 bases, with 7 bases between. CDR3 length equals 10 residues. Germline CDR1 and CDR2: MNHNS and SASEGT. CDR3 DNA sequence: TGTGCCAGCATTTGGGGCGAGCAGTACTTC. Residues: CASIWGEQYF.

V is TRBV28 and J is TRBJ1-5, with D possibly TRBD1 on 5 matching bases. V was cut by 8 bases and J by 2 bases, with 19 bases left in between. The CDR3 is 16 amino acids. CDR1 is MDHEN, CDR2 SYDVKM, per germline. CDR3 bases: TGTGCCAGCCTTCCGGGACTCACATACCGCAATCAGCCCCAGCATTTT. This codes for CASLPGLTYRNQPQHF.

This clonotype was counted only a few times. The CDR3 DNA sequence: TGTGCCAGCAGCACGGGTCCCAAAAACATTCAGTACTTC. As protein: CASSTGPKNIQYF. The rearrangement links TRBV9 to TRBJ2-4; D is undetermined. With 4 bases removed from V and 2 bases from J, the gap between germline ends came to 7 bases. The length of the CDR3 is 13 residues. CDR1 and CDR2 (germline): SGDLS, YYNGEE. Based on the CDR3 plus reference TRBV9 and TRBJ2-4, the full variable domain is DSGVTQTPKHLITATGQRVTLRCSPRSGDLSVYWYQQSLDQGLQFLIQYYNGEERAKGNILERFSAQQFPDLHSELNLSSLELGDSALYFCASSTGPKNIQYFGAGTRLSVL.

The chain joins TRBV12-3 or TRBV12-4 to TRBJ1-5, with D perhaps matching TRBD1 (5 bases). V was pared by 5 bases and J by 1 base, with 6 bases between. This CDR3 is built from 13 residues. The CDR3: CASSRQSNQPQHF. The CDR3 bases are TGTGCCAGCAGTCGACAGAGCAATCAGCCCCAGCATTTT.

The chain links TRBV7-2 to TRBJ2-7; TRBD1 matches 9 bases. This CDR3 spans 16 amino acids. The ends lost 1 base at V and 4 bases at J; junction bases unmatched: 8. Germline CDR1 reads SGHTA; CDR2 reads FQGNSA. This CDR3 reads CASSLDTGTGRYEQYF. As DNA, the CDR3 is TGTGCCAGCAGCTTAGATACCGGGACAGGGAGGTACGAGCAGTACTTC.

CDR3 sequence reads: CASSSTTGDYYNEQFF. CDR3 bases: TGTGCCAGCAGTTCCACGACAGGCGATTATTACAATGAGCAGTTCTTC. This chain uses TRBV28 with TRBJ2-7; the D gene is possibly TRBD1 (6 bases). The J call may be faulty, since TRBJ2-1 better matches the DNA end. This CDR3 region has 16 residues. CDR1 is MDHEN and CDR2 is SYDVKM in the germline V gene.

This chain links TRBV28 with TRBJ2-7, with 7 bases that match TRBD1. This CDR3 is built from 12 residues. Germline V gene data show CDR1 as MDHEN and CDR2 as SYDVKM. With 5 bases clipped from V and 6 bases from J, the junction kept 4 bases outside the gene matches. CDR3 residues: CASSIGTAEQYF. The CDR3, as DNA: TGTGCCAGCAGTATTGGGACAGCCGAGCAGTACTTC. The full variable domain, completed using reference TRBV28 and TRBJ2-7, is DVKVTQSSRYLVKRTGEKVFLECVQDMDHENMFWYRQDPGLGLRLIYFSYDVKMKEKGDIPEGYSVSREKKERFSLILESASTNQTSMYLCASSIGTAEQYFGPGTRLTVT.

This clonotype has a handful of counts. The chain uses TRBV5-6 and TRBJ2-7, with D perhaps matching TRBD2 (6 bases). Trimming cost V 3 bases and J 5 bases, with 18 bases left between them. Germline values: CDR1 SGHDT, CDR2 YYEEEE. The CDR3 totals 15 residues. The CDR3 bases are TGTGCCAGCAGCTCACTTAAGCGGGCTGCGGACGAGCAGTACTTC. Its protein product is CASSSLKRAADEQYF.

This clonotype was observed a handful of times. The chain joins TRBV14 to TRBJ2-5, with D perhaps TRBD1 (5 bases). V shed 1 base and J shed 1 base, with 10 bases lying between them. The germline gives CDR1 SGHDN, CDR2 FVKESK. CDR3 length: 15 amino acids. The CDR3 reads CASSQGGQGQETQYF. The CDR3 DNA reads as TGTGCCAGCAGCCAAGGAGGTCAGGGCCAAGAGACCCAGTACTTC.

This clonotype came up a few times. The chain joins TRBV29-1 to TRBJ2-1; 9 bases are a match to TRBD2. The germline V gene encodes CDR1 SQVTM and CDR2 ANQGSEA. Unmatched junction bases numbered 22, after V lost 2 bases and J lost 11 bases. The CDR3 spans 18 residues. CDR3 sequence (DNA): TGCAGCGTTGAATTTTACGCGGGAGGGCCGGACCCACAGTATAAGCAGTTCTTC. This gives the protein CSVEFYAGGPDPQYKQFF.

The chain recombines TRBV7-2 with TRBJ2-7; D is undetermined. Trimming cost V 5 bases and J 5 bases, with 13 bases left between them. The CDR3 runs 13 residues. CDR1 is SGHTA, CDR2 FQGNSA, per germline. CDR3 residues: CASSPDRGNEQYF. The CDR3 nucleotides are TGTGCCAGCAGCCCTGACCGTGGGAACGAGCAGTACTTC. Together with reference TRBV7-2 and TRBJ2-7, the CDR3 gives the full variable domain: GAGVSQSPSNKVTEKGKDVELRCDPISGHTALYWYRQSLGQGLEFLIYFQGNSAPDKSGLPSDRFSAERTGGSVSTLTIQRTQQEDSAVYLCASSPDRGNEQYFGPGTRLTVT.

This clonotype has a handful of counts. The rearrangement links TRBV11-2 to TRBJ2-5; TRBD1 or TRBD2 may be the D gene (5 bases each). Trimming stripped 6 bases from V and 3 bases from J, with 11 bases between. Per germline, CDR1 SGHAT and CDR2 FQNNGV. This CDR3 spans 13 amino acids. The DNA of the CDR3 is TGTGCCAGCAGAGGGACCGCCGAAGAGACCCAGTACTTC. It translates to CASRGTAEETQYF.

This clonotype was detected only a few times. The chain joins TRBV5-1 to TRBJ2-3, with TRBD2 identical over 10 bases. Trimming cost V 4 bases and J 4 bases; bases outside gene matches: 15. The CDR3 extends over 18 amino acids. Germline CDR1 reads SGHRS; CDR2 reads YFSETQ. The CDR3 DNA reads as TGCGCCAGCAGCACCCGTCCGCGACTAGCGGGTTTAGCAGATACGCAGTATTTT. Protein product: CASSTRPRLAGLADTQYF.

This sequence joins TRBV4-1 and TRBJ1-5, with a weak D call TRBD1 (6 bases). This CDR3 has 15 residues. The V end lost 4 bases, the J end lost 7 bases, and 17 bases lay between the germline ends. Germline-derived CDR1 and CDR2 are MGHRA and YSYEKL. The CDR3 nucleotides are TGCGCCAGCAGCCCCGACCGGGGGGCCGGACAGCCCCAGCATTTT. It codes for CASSPDRGAGQPQHF.

CDR3 DNA sequence: TGTGCCAGCAGCCTTACAGAGGACCACAACAATGAGCAGTTCTTC. It yields the protein CASSLTEDHNNEQFF. The rearrangement links TRBV5-6 to TRBJ2-5; D uncertain. The J call could be wrong; TRBJ2-1 is a better fit for the DNA end. The CDR3 is 15 amino acids. CDR1 is SGHDT, CDR2 YYEEEE, per germline.

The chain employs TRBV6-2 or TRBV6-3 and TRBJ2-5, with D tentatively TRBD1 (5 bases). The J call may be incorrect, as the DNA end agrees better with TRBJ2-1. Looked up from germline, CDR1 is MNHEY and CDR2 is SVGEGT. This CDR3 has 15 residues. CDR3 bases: TGTGCCAGCACTGCAGGGCCTATAAGGTGGAATGAGCAGTTCTTC. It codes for CASTAGPIRWNEQFF.

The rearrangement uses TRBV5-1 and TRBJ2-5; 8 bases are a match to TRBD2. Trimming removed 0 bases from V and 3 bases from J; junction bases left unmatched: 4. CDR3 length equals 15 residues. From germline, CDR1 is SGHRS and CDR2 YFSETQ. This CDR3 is CASSLGGRREETQYF. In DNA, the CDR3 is TGCGCCAGCAGCTTGGGCGGGAGGAGGGAAGAGACCCAGTACTTC.

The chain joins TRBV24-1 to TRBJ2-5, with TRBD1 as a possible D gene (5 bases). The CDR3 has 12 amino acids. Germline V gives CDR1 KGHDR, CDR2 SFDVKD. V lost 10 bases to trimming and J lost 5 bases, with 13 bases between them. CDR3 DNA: TGTGCCACTAAGGGGCTGGGGGAGACCCAGTACTTC. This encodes CATKGLGETQYF.

This CDR3 is CSVKTWGRINEQFF. CDR3 DNA: TGCAGCGTTAAGACATGGGGTCGAATAAATGAGCAGTTCTTC. The chain carries TRBV29-1 and TRBJ2-1; D is unresolved. CDR3 size: 14 residues. V lost 5 bases and J lost 7, with 18 bases in between. Germline V lookup: CDR1 SQVTM, CDR2 ANQGSEA.

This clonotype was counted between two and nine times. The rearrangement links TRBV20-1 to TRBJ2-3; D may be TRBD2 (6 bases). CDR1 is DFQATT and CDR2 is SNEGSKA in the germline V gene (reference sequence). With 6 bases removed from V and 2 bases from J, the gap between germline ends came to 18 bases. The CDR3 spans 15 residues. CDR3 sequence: CSAVVAGPLTDTQYF. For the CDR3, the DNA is TGCAGTGCCGTGGTGGCGGGACCACTCACAGATACGCAGTATTTT.

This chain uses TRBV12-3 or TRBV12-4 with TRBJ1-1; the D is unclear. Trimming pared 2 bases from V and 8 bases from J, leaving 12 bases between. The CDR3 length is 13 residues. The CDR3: CASSLNGVTEAFF. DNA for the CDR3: TGTGCCAGCAGTTTAAACGGGGTAACCGAAGCTTTCTTT.

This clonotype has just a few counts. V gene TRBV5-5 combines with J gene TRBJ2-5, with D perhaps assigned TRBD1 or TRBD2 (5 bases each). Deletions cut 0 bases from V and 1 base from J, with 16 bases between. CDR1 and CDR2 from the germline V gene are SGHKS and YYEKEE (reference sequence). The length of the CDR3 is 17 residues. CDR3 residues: CASSLGVSRGGQETQYF. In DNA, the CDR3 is TGTGCCAGCAGCTTGGGGGTTTCGAGGGGCGGCCAAGAGACCCAGTACTTC.

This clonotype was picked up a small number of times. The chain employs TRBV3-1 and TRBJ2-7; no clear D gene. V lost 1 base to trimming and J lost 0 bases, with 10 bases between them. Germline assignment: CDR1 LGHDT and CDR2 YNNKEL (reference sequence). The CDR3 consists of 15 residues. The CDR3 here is CASSQGLGYSYEQYF. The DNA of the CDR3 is TGTGCCAGCAGCCAAGGGCTGGGGTACTCCTACGAGCAGTACTTC.

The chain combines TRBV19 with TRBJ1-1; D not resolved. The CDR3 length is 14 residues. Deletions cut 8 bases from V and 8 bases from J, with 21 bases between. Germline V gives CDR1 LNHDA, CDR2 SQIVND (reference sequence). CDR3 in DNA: TGTGCCAGTGAGCCTCTAGGACGGATTTCCGAAGCTTTCTTT. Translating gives CASEPLGRISEAFF.

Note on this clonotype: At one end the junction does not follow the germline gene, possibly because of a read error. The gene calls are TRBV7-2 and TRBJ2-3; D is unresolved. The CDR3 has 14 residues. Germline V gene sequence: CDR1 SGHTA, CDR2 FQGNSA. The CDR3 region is CANSPMSSTDTQYF. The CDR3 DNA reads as TGTGCCAACAGCCCAATGAGCTCCACTGATACGCAGTATTTT.

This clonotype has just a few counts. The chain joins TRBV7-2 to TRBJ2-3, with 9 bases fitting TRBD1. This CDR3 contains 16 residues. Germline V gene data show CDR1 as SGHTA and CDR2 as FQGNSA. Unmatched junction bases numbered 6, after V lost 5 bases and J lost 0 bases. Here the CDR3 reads CASSLGTGWSTDTQYF. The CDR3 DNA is TGTGCCAGCAGCCTCGGGACAGGGTGGAGCACAGATACGCAGTATTTT.